A single T cell receptor beta chain is shown here with its context. Antigen: not known. Analysis merged second doses at about 4 or about 12 weeks. Profiled with immunoSEQ multiplex PCR; TCRdb holds only in-frame clones, not every one. This table holds about 160,000 clones, over 75% found once. The data belong to a study of T cell responses to AZD1222 COVID-19 vaccine. Trimming took off 3 bases at V and 3 bases at J, with 15 bases between the two ends. The CDR3 consists of 15 residues. CDR1 is KGHSH and CDR2 is LQKENI in the germline V gene. Study results and limitations: Repertoires were sampled only after the peak T cell response. Most donors were white British and more were female, and clonal diversity was possibly underestimated.

Here the sequenced sample was peripheral blood, taken 28 days after the second AZD1222 dose. J is TRBJ2-7 and V is TRBV18, with D perhaps matching TRBD2 (7 bases). The TCR sequence derives from an adult who received the AZD1222 COVID-19 vaccine. CDR3 sequence (DNA): TGTGCCAGCTCACCCGCCGCGGGGGCCAACTACGAGCAGTACTTC. Amino acid sequence: CASSPAAGANYEQYF.